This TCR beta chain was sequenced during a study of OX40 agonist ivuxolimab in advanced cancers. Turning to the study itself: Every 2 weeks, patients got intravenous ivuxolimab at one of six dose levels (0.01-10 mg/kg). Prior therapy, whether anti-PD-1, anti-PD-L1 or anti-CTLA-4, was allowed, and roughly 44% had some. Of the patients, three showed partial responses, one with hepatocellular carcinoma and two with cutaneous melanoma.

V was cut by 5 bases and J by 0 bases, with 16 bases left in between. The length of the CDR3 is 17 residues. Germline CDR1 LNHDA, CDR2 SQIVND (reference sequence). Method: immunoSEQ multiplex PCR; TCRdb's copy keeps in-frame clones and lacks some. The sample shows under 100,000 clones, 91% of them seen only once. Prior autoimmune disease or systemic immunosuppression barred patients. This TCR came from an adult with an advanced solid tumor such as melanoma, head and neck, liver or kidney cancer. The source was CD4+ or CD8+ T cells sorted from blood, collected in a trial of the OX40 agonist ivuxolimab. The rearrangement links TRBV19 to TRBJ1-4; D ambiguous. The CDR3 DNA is TGTGCCAGTAGTCTTAAAGTCTTGGCAACAACTAATGAAAAACTGTTTTTT. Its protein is CASSLKVLATTNEKLFF.